This TCR beta chain was identified during a study of a mutant IDH1 vaccine in newly diagnosed glioma. Time point: baseline, week 1 (first vaccination visit). Treatment given: pre-vaccination baseline after standard-of-care therapy. This table comes from immunoSEQ multiplex PCR, and its TCRdb copy is limited to in-frame clones, with some not included. The repertoire has approximately 52,000 clones, approximately 80% of them found once; the top ten carry less than 2%. The junction had 3 bases not matched to a gene; V was cut back by 6 bases and J by 6 bases. CDR3 length: 14 amino acids. Germline values: CDR1 MNHEY, CDR2 SVGAGI.

The chain couples TRBV6-5 to TRBJ2-5, with 14 bases lining up with TRBD2. This TCR was recovered from a woman between 40 and 55 years old with glioma. The sample consisted of PBMCs, taken from a glioma patient treated with radiotherapy, temozolomide or both. The CDR3 DNA is TGTGCCAGCAGCGGGACTAGCGGGGGTCAGACCCAGTACTTC. Translation: CASSGTSGGQTQYF.